This T cell receptor (beta chain) was captured by sequencing in a study of cytomegalovirus exposure and HLA in healthy donors. Primers included in the PCR were 60 Vbeta and 13 Jbeta primers. Repertoires were generated with immunoSEQ multiplex PCR, while TCRdb's copy carries only in-frame clones and drops some. This table has 60,000 to 85,000 clones, about 70% appearing once. Notes on this clone: Its antigen is not known.

Findings of the study overall: A prior analysis recorded that most TCR beta V segments were productive about 87% or about 30% of the time. A few chains tied to CMV proved CMV antigen-specific in vitro.

This CDR3 contains 14 residues. The germline V gene encodes CDR1 SGDLS and CDR2 YYNGEE. The germline V and J ends were trimmed by 7 bases and 7 bases, with 15 bases remaining between them. The sample was PBMCs. This chain links TRBV9 with TRBJ1-6; D is perhaps TRBD1 (5 bases). The TCR was taken from a male donor in good health and CMV-seropositive. CDR3 DNA sequence: TGTGCCAGCGGAGCGGGACTGAGCAATTCACCCCTCCACTTT. Translating gives CASGAGLSNSPLHF.